One and the same sample provided the 11 T cell receptor beta chains below, sequenced in a study of blood T cell repertoires in COVID-19. The data were produced by immunoSEQ multiplex PCR, yet TCRdb's version contains in-frame clones alone and is incomplete. This sample has roughly 280,000 clones, with around nine tenths found just once. Sequenced material: peripheral blood. These receptors originate from a middle-aged man with active or convalescent COVID-19.

This rearrangement joins TRBV11-1 to TRBJ1-1, with TRBD1 identical over 9 bases. V lost 5 bases and J lost 6; bases outside the gene matches: 10. CDR1 is SGHAT and CDR2 is FQDESV in the germline V gene (reference sequence). This CDR3 region has 15 residues. The CDR3 DNA reads as TGTGCCAGCAGCCTAGAGACAGGGGGAACATCTGAAGCTTTCTTT. Amino acids: CASSLETGGTSEAFF.

The gene calls are TRBV2 and TRBJ1-3, with D possibly being TRBD1 (5 bases). There are 14 residues in the CDR3. Germline V gives CDR1 SNHLY, CDR2 FYNNEI. The V end was cut by 7 bases, the J end by 0 bases, with 10 bases between. The CDR3 loop reads CASTSRVSGNTIYF. In DNA, the CDR3 is TGTGCCAGCACGTCCAGGGTCTCTGGAAACACCATATATTTT.

The J gene is TRBJ1-1, the V gene TRBV6-1, with no clear D. Trimming took off 1 base at V and 10 bases at J, with 7 bases between the two ends. Per germline, CDR1 MNHNS and CDR2 SASEGT. CDR3 size: 11 residues. The CDR3 DNA sequence: TGTGCCAGCAGTGAAGGCATAGTAGCTTTCTTT. This codes for CASSEGIVAFF.

The V gene is TRBV5-1, the J gene TRBJ2-1; TRBD2 aligns across 9 bases. Germline lookup yields CDR1 SGHRS and CDR2 YFSETQ. V dropped 3 bases and J dropped 2; count of bases not matched to a gene: 9. The CDR3 extends over 17 amino acids. CDR3 sequence reads: CASSYSGTSRAYNEQFF. The DNA for the CDR3 is TGCGCCAGCAGCTACTCCGGGACTAGCAGAGCCTACAATGAGCAGTTCTTC. The variable domain in full, completed from reference TRBV5-1 and TRBJ2-1, reads KAGVTQTPRYLIKTRGQQVTLSCSPISGHRSVSWYQQTPGQGLQFLFEYFSETQRNKGNFPGRFSGRQFSNSRSEMNVSTLELGDSALYLCASSYSGTSRAYNEQFFGPGTRLTVL.

The chain couples TRBV19 to TRBJ2-1; 8 bases match TRBD2. Unmatched junction bases numbered 9, after V lost 7 bases and J lost 10 bases. In germline, CDR1 is LNHDA, CDR2 SQIVND (reference sequence). The CDR3 is made up of 13 amino acids. Here the CDR3 reads CASKDISGAEQFF. Written as DNA, the CDR3 is TGTGCCAGTAAGGATATTAGCGGGGCGGAGCAGTTCTTC. Looking up the rest from reference TRBV19 and TRBJ2-1 gives the full variable domain: DGGITQSPKYLFRKEGQNVTLSCEQNLNHDAMYWYRQDPGQGLRLIYYSQIVNDFQKGDIAEGYSVSREKKESFPLTVTSAQKNPTAFYLCASKDISGAEQFFGPGTRLTVL.

The J gene is TRBJ1-1, the V gene TRBV30; 8 bases are a match to TRBD1. The ends lost 7 bases at V and 3 bases at J; junction bases unmatched: 7. In germline, CDR1 is GTSNPN, CDR2 SVGIG (reference sequence). This CDR3 region has 13 residues. In nucleotides, the CDR3 is TGTGCCTACGCCGGGACAGGTTACACTGAAGCTTTCTTT. Its protein is CAYAGTGYTEAFF.

V and J are TRBV27 and TRBJ2-6, with TRBD1 identical over 7 bases. Germline V gene sequence: CDR1 MNHEY, CDR2 SMNVEV (reference sequence). The CDR3 has 16 residues. The V segment lost 3 bases and the J segment 3 bases; nucleotides outside the gene matches: 5. The CDR3 nucleotides are TGTGCCAGCAGTTTTTCCCCAGGGGGTGGGGCCAACGTCCTGACTTTC. Translation: CASSFSPGGGANVLTF.

The chain has TRBV5-1 and TRBJ1-1; D perhaps matches TRBD1 (6 bases). In germline, CDR1 is SGHRS, CDR2 YFSETQ. CDR3 length: 15 amino acids. The V gene lost 4 bases and the J gene lost 5 bases, with 18 bases spanning the gap. In DNA, the CDR3 is TGCGCCAGCAGCAGTACAGGGTTGACGGGGACTGAAGCTTTCTTT. Translating gives CASSSTGLTGTEAFF.

The V and J genes are TRBV15 and TRBJ2-5, with D possibly being TRBD2 (5 bases). This CDR3 contains 17 residues. Trimming took 0 bases from V and 4 from J, leaving 18 bases between them. Germline CDR1 and CDR2: LNHNV and YYDKDF (reference sequence). CDR3 DNA sequence: TGTGCCACCAGCAGAGAAAACCTGCGGGCACCGGGAGAGACCCAGTACTTC. Protein product: CATSRENLRAPGETQYF.

The sample holds a few counts of this clone. V usage is TRBV10-2 and J usage is TRBJ1-6; TRBD1 matches at 7 bases. The CDR3 extends over 15 amino acids. CDR1 is WSHSY, CDR2 SAAADI, per germline. The J segment lost 5 bases and the V segment lost 7 bases, leaving 8 bases of the junction unmatched. As DNA, the CDR3 is TGCGCCAGCATCCAGGACAGGCCGAATAATTCACCCCTCCACTTT. As protein: CASIQDRPNNSPLHF.

This chain connects TRBV5-1 to TRBJ2-3; D is unresolved. V lost 4 bases, J lost 3 bases, and 6 bases lay in between. CDR1 and CDR2 from the germline V gene are SGHRS and YFSETQ. This CDR3 is built from 12 residues. The CDR3 loop reads CASSDGTDTQYF. DNA for the CDR3: TGCGCCAGCAGCGACGGGACAGATACGCAGTATTTT.